This T cell receptor beta chain is from a study of T cells in Graves' hyperthyroidism and ophthalmopathy. At least ten counts were recorded for this clonotype. The study collected blood at first hyperthyroidism diagnosis, before any ophthalmopathy symptoms arose. RNA transcripts served as the template for amplifying TCR beta CDR3 regions. First-round RT-PCR with HTBI primers amplified the TCR CDR3 region. From the multiplex PCR reads, TCRdb called clonotypes with MiXCR, one entry per CDR3 protein. The repertoire holds some 370,000 distinct CDR3 sequences, about 18% seen once, with 30% to 35% in the top ten. Per the germline V gene, CDR1 is DFQATT and CDR2 is SNEGSKA (reference sequence). This CDR3 contains 15 residues. The V end lost 6 bases, the J end lost 2 bases, and 18 bases lay between the germline ends.

The sample consisted of blood. The chain employs TRBV20-1 and TRBJ2-3; tentatively, D is TRBD2 (5 bases). The sequence derives from a woman aged 30 to 39 with Graves' hyperthyroidism that later progressed to Graves' ophthalmopathy. CDR3: CSASPMVGDTDTQYF. The CDR3 DNA follows: TGCAGTGCCTCCCCGATGGTGGGAGACACAGATACGCAGTATTTT.